This entry lists 32 T cell receptor beta chains sequenced from one sample in a study of T cell responses to AZD1222 COVID-19 vaccine. Assay used: immunoSEQ multiplex PCR; TCRdb lists only in-frame clones, some missing. The data contain 88,000 or so clones, about 89% of them seen just once; the ten biggest clones take up roughly 2.3%. Sample: peripheral blood, taken on day 0 of AZD1222 vaccination. Receptor source: an adult in good health.

The chain employs TRBV4-3 and TRBJ2-1; D call uncertain. The CDR3 is 13 amino acids. Germline-derived CDR1 and CDR2 are LGHNA and YSLEER. V was cut by 8 bases and J by 10 bases, with 18 bases left in between. The CDR3 region has the DNA TGCGCCAGCTCCCCGGGCGAGCGACACGAGCAGTTCTTC. This translates into CASSPGERHEQFF.

The sample holds one count of this clone. The chain is built from TRBV30 and TRBJ1-6; no clear D. V shed 3 bases and J shed 10 bases, with 13 bases lying between them. From germline, CDR1 is GTSNPN and CDR2 SVGIG (reference sequence). This CDR3 has 13 residues. Written as DNA, the CDR3 is TGTGCCTGGAGGTTTATCTTCTGGTCACCCCTCCACTTT. Amino acids: CAWRFIFWSPLHF.

V usage is TRBV7-2 and J usage is TRBJ2-1; D might be TRBD1 (7 bases). Germline CDR1 reads SGHTA; CDR2 reads FQGNSA. Trimming removed 11 bases at V and 8 bases at J, with 22 bases between. The CDR3 covers 14 residues. CDR3 residues: CASDRVDTGDEQFF. In nucleotides, the CDR3 is TGTGCCTCAGACAGGGTCGATACGGGGGATGAGCAGTTCTTC.

The chain uses TRBV10-1 and TRBJ2-5; D not certain. The germline gives CDR1 WNHNN, CDR2 SYGVQD (reference sequence). The CDR3 consists of 15 residues. Trimming left V 0 bases short and J 5 bases short, with 13 bases between. CDR3 nucleotide sequence: TGCGCCAGCAGTGAGTCGGGAACAATGAGGGAGACCCAGTACTTC. Amino acids: CASSESGTMRETQYF.

This clone was seen a single time. The chain has TRBV6-6 and TRBJ1-5, with unresolved D. CDR1 is MNHNY and CDR2 is SVGAGI in the germline V gene (reference sequence). The germline V and J ends were trimmed by 7 bases and 1 base, with 23 bases remaining between them. CDR3 length: 18 amino acids. CDR3 in DNA: TGTGCCAGCATTCGTACCCTCCGGGGTGAGGGAAGCAATCAGCCCCAGCATTTT. It specifies CASIRTLRGEGSNQPQHF.

V gene TRBV9 combines with J gene TRBJ1-4; D possibly corresponds to TRBD1 (5 bases). The CDR3 totals 12 residues. V was cut by 3 bases and J by 12 bases, with 12 bases left in between. CDR1 is SGDLS, CDR2 YYNGEE, per germline. In DNA form, the CDR3 reads TGTGCCAGCAGCGGCTCAGGGCACGAACTGTTTTTT. It codes for CASSGSGHELFF.

V and J are TRBV7-2 and TRBJ2-7, with 10 bases fitting TRBD1. The CDR3 length is 16 residues. V shed 5 bases and J 2 bases; nucleotides not matched to a gene: 9. Germline assignment: CDR1 SGHTA and CDR2 FQGNSA. The chain's CDR3 is CASSPRTGGMTYEQYF. The CDR3 nucleotides are TGTGCCAGCAGCCCTAGGACAGGGGGGATGACCTACGAGCAGTACTTC.

This chain uses TRBV5-1 with TRBJ2-3, with D possibly being TRBD1 (6 bases). Trimming left V 2 bases short and J 2 bases short, with 9 bases between. CDR1 SGHRS and CDR2 YFSETQ come from the germline V gene. CDR3 length: 14 amino acids. The CDR3 coding sequence is TGCGCCAGCAGCTTCCAGGGGACCACAGATACGCAGTATTTT. Translated, it gives CASSFQGTTDTQYF.

This chain uses TRBV6-5 with TRBJ1-1; TRBD1 might be the D (5 bases). The CDR3 extends over 15 amino acids. V lost 2 bases and J 4 bases, leaving 14 bases between the germline ends. Looked up from germline, CDR1 is MNHEY and CDR2 is SVGAGI. DNA of the CDR3: TGTGCCAGCAGTTACGACCCTGGGGGATCCACTGAAGCTTTCTTT. This encodes CASSYDPGGSTEAFF.

This clone was recorded a few times. The chain recombines TRBV10-2 with TRBJ2-3, with unresolved D. The CDR3 runs to 13 residues. The V and J ends lost 4 bases and 9 bases respectively, with 14 bases between them. The germline CDR1 and CDR2 sequences are WSHSY and SAAADI. The CDR3 coding sequence is TGCGCCAGCAGTGTAGATCTGGAACAGACGCAGTATTTT. It codes for CASSVDLEQTQYF.

The chain combines TRBV6-5 with TRBJ2-1, with unresolved D. Germline V gene lookup returns CDR1 MNHEY and CDR2 SVGAGI. The CDR3 has 15 residues. Trimming pared 8 bases from V and 2 bases from J, leaving 16 bases between. The CDR3 DNA reads TGTGCCAGCGGGATGATCCGTTTCCCCTACAATGAGCAGTTCTTC. Protein: CASGMIRFPYNEQFF.

This clone is a singleton in its sample. The chain joins TRBV7-3 to TRBJ2-7; TRBD2 might be the D (5 bases). CDR1 is SGHTA, CDR2 FQGTGA, per germline. V lost 4 bases, J lost 6 bases, and 13 bases lay in between. The length of the CDR3 is 13 residues. The CDR3 here is CASSSPDLSEQYF. For the CDR3, the DNA is TGTGCCAGCAGCTCCCCGGACTTGTCCGAGCAGTACTTC.

The chain links TRBV11-2 to TRBJ1-3; D call uncertain. Trimming took off 5 bases at V and 6 bases at J, with 14 bases between the two ends. The CDR3 runs 14 residues. The germline CDR1 and CDR2 sequences are SGHAT and FQNNGV. The CDR3 DNA reads TGTGCCAGCAGCCTAAACTACGGACCAAACACCATATATTTT. It translates to CASSLNYGPNTIYF.

V is TRBV2 and J is TRBJ2-5; D may be TRBD2 (5 bases). Per germline, CDR1 SNHLY and CDR2 FYNNEI. The V end lost 7 bases, the J end lost 2 bases, and 17 bases lay between the germline ends. There are 15 residues in the CDR3. The CDR3 reads CASTRGSVRQETQYF. The DNA for the CDR3 is TGTGCCAGCACCCGGGGATCCGTCAGACAAGAGACCCAGTACTTC. Drawing the rest from reference TRBV2 and TRBJ2-5, the complete variable domain is EPEVTQTPSHQVTQMGQEVILRCVPISNHLYFYWYRQILGQKVEFLVSFYNNEISEKSEIFDDQFSVERPDGSNFTLKIRSTKLEDSAMYFCASTRGSVRQETQYFGPGTRLLVL.

The chain combines TRBV16 with TRBJ1-2; D call uncertain. The germline gives CDR1 KGHSY, CDR2 FQNENV. Trimming removed 4 bases from V and 2 bases from J, with 11 bases in between. The CDR3 has 14 residues. DNA for the CDR3: TGTGCCAGCAGCCCGATCGCCACAAACTATGGCTACACCTTC. Translating it yields CASSPIATNYGYTF.

The genes are TRBV24-1 and TRBJ2-3; 8 positions match TRBD2. V gave up 3 bases and J gave up 1 base; unmatched junction bases: 5. CDR3 length: 16 residues. CDR1 KGHDR and CDR2 SFDVKD come from the germline V gene. The CDR3 loop is CATSDPTSGGTDTQYF. For the CDR3, the DNA is TGTGCCACCAGTGATCCCACTAGCGGCGGCACAGATACGCAGTATTTT.

The rearrangement uses TRBV7-2 and TRBJ1-2; 10 nucleotides agree with TRBD1. CDR1 and CDR2 (germline): SGHTA, FQGNSA. The V gene end was trimmed by 5 bases and the J gene end by 6 bases; junction bases not matched to a gene: 6. The CDR3 spans 14 residues. In nucleotides, the CDR3 is TGTGCCAGCAGCCACCCCGGGACAGGGGATGGCTACACCTTC. Translated: CASSHPGTGDGYTF.

The chain carries TRBV5-6 and TRBJ2-5; 11 positions match TRBD2. The V and J ends lost 4 bases and 5 bases, in that order; junction bases with no gene match: 13. From germline, CDR1 is SGHDT and CDR2 YYEEEE. This CDR3 is 17 amino acids long. The CDR3 reads CASSPTGTSGLWETQYF. In DNA, the CDR3 is TGTGCCAGCAGCCCGACCGGGACTAGCGGACTATGGGAGACCCAGTACTTC.

The chain uses TRBV5-1 and TRBJ1-2, with 8 bases lining up with TRBD1. CDR1 and CDR2 from the germline V gene are SGHRS and YFSETQ. The CDR3 extends over 15 amino acids. V trimming: 0 bases; J trimming: 5 bases; junction bases outside the gene matches: 6. The chain's CDR3 is CASSLVAGGEYGYTF. DNA for the CDR3: TGCGCCAGCAGCTTGGTGGCAGGGGGCGAATATGGCTACACCTTC. Full variable domain (rest looked up from reference TRBV5-1 and TRBJ1-2): KAGVTQTPRYLIKTRGQQVTLSCSPISGHRSVSWYQQTPGQGLQFLFEYFSETQRNKGNFPGRFSGRQFSNSRSEMNVSTLELGDSALYLCASSLVAGGEYGYTFGSGTRLTVV.

CDR3 bases: TGTGCCAGCAGCTCACTGGGCGATGAGCAGTACTTC. As protein: CASSSLGDEQYF. The chain employs TRBV11-2 and TRBJ2-7; D ambiguous. Germline V gene data show CDR1 as SGHAT and CDR2 as FQNNGV. Trimming shortened V by 4 bases and J by 7 bases, and 11 bases separated the two germline ends. This CDR3 region has 12 residues.

The J gene is TRBJ2-1, the V gene TRBV15; 12 bases match TRBD2. Per germline, CDR1 LNHNV and CDR2 YYDKDF (reference sequence). CDR3 length: 14 amino acids. After removal of 5 bases from V and 8 bases from J, the junction contained 4 bases not matched to a gene. Here the CDR3 reads CATSASGRVYEQFF. In DNA, the CDR3 is TGTGCCACCAGCGCTAGCGGGAGGGTCTATGAGCAGTTCTTC.

The gene calls are TRBV27 and TRBJ1-6; D is undetermined. Germline CDR1 MNHEY, CDR2 SMNVEV (reference sequence). V gave up 2 bases and J gave up 14 bases, with 16 bases separating them. The CDR3 has 14 residues. CDR3 residues: CASSLQPFVGTLHF. DNA of the CDR3: TGTGCCAGCAGTTTACAACCCTTTGTGGGCACCCTCCACTTT.

The chain has TRBV27 and TRBJ1-4, with D unclear. Germline-derived CDR1 and CDR2 are MNHEY and SMNVEV (reference sequence). Deletions cut 4 bases from V and 3 bases from J, with 9 bases between. This CDR3 is built from 14 residues. The CDR3 loop reads CASSSTDANEKLFF. The CDR3 nucleotides are TGTGCCAGCAGTTCGACCGATGCTAATGAAAAACTGTTTTTT.

This rearrangement joins TRBV29-1 to TRBJ2-7, with a weak D call TRBD1 (6 bases). The V end lost 6 bases, the J end lost 2 bases, and 11 bases lay between the germline ends. The V gene's germline CDR1 is SQVTM and CDR2 ANQGSEA. The CDR3 contains 12 residues. CDR3 amino acids: CSVGTLAYEQYF. CDR3 in DNA: TGCAGCGTGGGGACATTAGCCTACGAGCAGTACTTC.

This sequence joins TRBV4-1 and TRBJ1-2; D unclear. The germline V and J ends were trimmed by 0 bases and 4 bases, with 12 bases remaining between them. The CDR3 runs 15 residues. Germline values: CDR1 MGHRA, CDR2 YSYEKL. CDR3 bases: TGCGCCAGCAGCCAAGAGCCGGGGTTAGGCTATGGCTACACCTTC. Translating gives CASSQEPGLGYGYTF.

This clone was detected a few times. This rearrangement joins TRBV7-9 to TRBJ2-7, with no clear D. The germline gives CDR1 SEHNR, CDR2 FQNEAQ (reference sequence). The ends were cut back, 1 base at V and 2 bases at J, with 12 bases in the middle. The CDR3 totals 15 residues. The CDR3: CASSLGPSGTYEQYF. The CDR3, as DNA: TGTGCCAGCAGCTTAGGCCCCAGTGGCACCTACGAGCAGTACTTC.

The chain links TRBV7-2 to TRBJ1-2; unclear D gene. Germline V gives CDR1 SGHTA, CDR2 FQGNSA. The CDR3 is made up of 12 amino acids. Trimming removed 1 base at V and 1 base at J, with 1 base between. The CDR3 is CASSLVNYGYTF. In nucleotides, the CDR3 is TGTGCCAGCAGCTTAGTTAACTATGGCTACACCTTC.

V and J are TRBV6-2 or TRBV6-3 and TRBJ2-1, with 10 bases aligning to TRBD2. This CDR3 comprises 17 residues. After removal of 0 bases from V and 4 bases from J, the junction contained 6 bases not matched to a gene. The germline V gene has CDR1 MNHEY and CDR2 SVGEGT. CDR3 loop: CASSYSPLAGDYNEQFF. The CDR3 DNA is TGTGCCAGCAGTTACTCCCCTCTAGCGGGGGATTACAATGAGCAGTTCTTC.

V usage is TRBV5-1 and J usage is TRBJ1-2, with TRBD1 identical over 12 bases. The CDR3 sequence is 16 residues long. Per germline, CDR1 SGHRS and CDR2 YFSETQ. With V trimmed by 0 bases and J by 8 bases, 8 bases remained unmatched. The CDR3 DNA reads as TGCGCCAGCAGCTTGGTGGTCGGGACAGGGGGCGCGGGCTACACCTTC. Translating it yields CASSLVVGTGGAGYTF.

This chain links TRBV7-3 with TRBJ2-5; no firm D call. V was pared by 2 bases and J by 2 bases, with 9 bases between. The CDR3 has 14 residues. Germline values: CDR1 SGHTA, CDR2 FQGTGA. The CDR3 sequence: CASSLVGFQETQYF. In DNA, the CDR3 is TGTGCCAGCAGCTTAGTAGGCTTTCAAGAGACCCAGTACTTC.

V usage is TRBV6-5 and J usage is TRBJ2-7, with D hard to call. Per the germline V gene, CDR1 is MNHEY and CDR2 is SVGAGI. The V end lost 6 bases, the J end lost 4 bases, and 16 bases lay between the germline ends. The CDR3 sequence is 14 residues long. CDR3 sequence reads: CASSPQSDGYEQYF. CDR3 in DNA: TGTGCCAGCAGCCCCCAGAGTGACGGATACGAGCAGTACTTC.

This chain connects TRBV4-3 to TRBJ1-2, with TRBD1 identical over 9 bases. The CDR3 is made up of 15 amino acids. The V and J ends lost 1 base and 4 bases, in that order; junction bases with no gene match: 4. The germline V gene encodes CDR1 LGHNA and CDR2 YSLEER. As DNA, the CDR3 is TGCGCCAGCAGCCAAGGAGGGACAGGGACCTATGGCTACACCTTC. It codes for CASSQGGTGTYGYTF.